This T cell receptor (beta chain) was captured in a study of T cell responses to AZD1222 COVID-19 vaccine. Study-wide results and caveats: Clonal diversity was possibly underestimated; the donors were predominantly white British and more often female.

In this sample, this clone turned up once. Its antigen is currently unknown. Clones were read by immunoSEQ multiplex PCR, and TCRdb kept only the in-frame ones, dropping some. The table lists about 150,000 clones, more than 85% of them singletons. The clonotype comes from an adult in good health. The sequences come from peripheral blood, collected on day 0 of AZD1222 vaccination.

The chain's CDR3 is CASSQEGLAGIAYEQYF. The CDR3 DNA reads as TGTGCCAGCAGCCAAGAAGGGCTAGCGGGAATCGCCTACGAGCAGTACTTC. The chain has TRBV4-2 and TRBJ2-7; 9 positions agree with TRBD2. CDR3 length: 17 residues. Germline V gene lookup returns CDR1 LGHNA and CDR2 YNFKEQ. Losses at the gene ends were 0 bases for V and 2 bases for J; bases not matched to a gene: 8.